A selection of T cell receptor beta chains follows, all from one sample in a study of cytomegalovirus exposure and HLA in healthy donors. Assay: immunoSEQ multiplex PCR; the TCRdb copy retains only in-frame clones and omits some. This sample has under 85,000 clones, with 60% to 85% found just once. The sample was PBMCs. These receptors were obtained from a young man in good health and CMV-seronegative. CDR3s include the opening cysteine and the closing phenylalanine or tryptophan. The order of the fields is D gene, V gene, clone size, J gene, CDR3 protein, CDR3 DNA. A D gene is named only where the DNA matches it firmly. Rows give clone size only sometimes, using once, few, many, or a class for an expanded clone.

TRBD1,TRBV19,-,TRBJ1-1,CASSLGQGSTEAFF,TGTGCCAGTAGTCTCGGACAGGGTAGCACTGAAGCTTTCTTT
-,TRBV5-1,-,TRBJ2-2,CASSWGTLGAGELFF,TGCGCCAGCAGCTGGGGCACCCTCGGCGCCGGGGAGCTGTTTTTT
-,TRBV21-1,-,TRBJ1-3,CASSKRQGSSGNTIYF,TGTGCCAGCAGCAAGAGACAGGGTAGCTCTGGAAACACCATATATTTT
-,TRBV19,-,TRBJ2-3,CASSMGTSTDTQYF,TGTGCCAGTAGTATGGGGACTAGCACAGATACGCAGTATTTT
-,TRBV10-2,-,TRBJ1-1,CATQAGGLFAEAFF,TGCGCCACACAGGCCGGGGGGTTGTTCGCTGAAGCTTTCTTT
TRBD1,TRBV5-1,-,TRBJ2-7,CASSLFPGTDYEQYF,TGCGCCAGCAGCTTGTTCCCCGGGACAGACTACGAGCAGTACTTC
TRBD2,TRBV4-3,-,TRBJ2-1,CASSQVGTSYSYNEQFF,TGCGCCAGCAGCCAAGTCGGGACTAGCTACTCCTACAATGAGCAGTTCTTC
TRBD1,TRBV5-4,-,TRBJ2-2,CASSLGQGLTGELFF,TGTGCCAGCAGTTTAGGACAGGGACTCACCGGGGAGCTGTTTTTT
-,TRBV4-1,-,TRBJ1-4,CASSQANLIGGEKLFF,TGCGCCAGCAGCCAAGCCAATCTTATAGGGGGTGAAAAACTGTTTTTT
-,TRBV14,-,TRBJ2-6,CASSHGGLASSGANVLTF,TGTGCCAGCAGCCATGGAGGGCTCGCCTCCTCTGGGGCCAACGTCCTGACTTTC
TRBD2,TRBV19,-,TRBJ2-3,CASSIPGLAGSTDTQYF,TGTGCCAGTAGTATACCCGGACTAGCGGGGAGCACAGATACGCAGTATTTT
TRBD1,TRBV18,-,TRBJ2-7,CASSPRGHNSYEQYF,TGTGCCAGCTCACCCAGGGGGCACAACTCCTACGAGCAGTACTTC
-,TRBV7-2,-,TRBJ2-7,CASSLWVETLTHEQYF,TGTGCCAGCAGCTTATGGGTAGAGACACTTACCCACGAGCAGTACTTC
-,TRBV9,once,TRBJ2-1,CASSSGQLNEQFF,TGTGCCAGCAGCTCTGGACAGCTCAATGAGCAGTTCTTC
-,TRBV6-1,-,TRBJ2-6,CAIQGRLRANVLTF,TGTGCCATACAGGGACGATTAAGGGCCAACGTCCTGACTTTC
-,TRBV2,-,TRBJ2-2,CASSATVNTGELFF,TGTGCCAGCAGCGCCACAGTGAACACCGGGGAGCTGTTTTTT
TRBD1,TRBV6-4,-,TRBJ1-6,CASSDPKGANSPLHF,TGTGCCAGCAGTGACCCGAAGGGGGCGAATTCACCCCTCCACTTT
TRBD2,TRBV4-1,-,TRBJ2-1,CASSQVGPAGAPLYNEQFF,TGCGCCAGCAGCCAAGTAGGTCCAGCGGGGGCTCCGCTATACAATGAGCAGTTCTTC
TRBD1,TRBV19,-,TRBJ1-2,CASSKDRGSQGYTF,TGTGCCAGTAGTAAGGACAGGGGGTCGCAAGGCTACACCTTC
-,TRBV4-1,-,TRBJ1-5,CASSQDQGYPQPQHF,TGCGCCAGCAGCCAAGACCAGGGGTATCCTCAGCCCCAGCATTTT
-,TRBV15,-,TRBJ2-7,CATSRDSGYYEQYF,TGTGCCACCAGCAGAGATAGCGGCTACTACGAGCAGTACTTC
-,TRBV15,-,TRBJ1-6,CATSRGESVGQPLHF,TGTGCCACCAGCAGAGGGGAGTCTGTGGGACAACCCCTCCACTTT
-,TRBV27,-,TRBJ2-2,CASSRAIQGGGTGELFF,TGTGCCAGCAGTAGAGCAATACAGGGGGGAGGGACCGGGGAGCTGTTTTTT
TRBD2,TRBV27,few,TRBJ2-1,CASSLGIAGAPYNEQFF,TGTGCCAGCAGTTTAGGAATAGCGGGGGCCCCTTACAATGAGCAGTTCTTC
TRBD1,TRBV6-5,once,TRBJ2-5,CASSYATGEETQYF,TGTGCCAGCAGTTACGCGACAGGGGAAGAGACCCAGTACTTC
TRBD2,TRBV9,-,TRBJ2-5,CASSVSGRVGETQYF,TGTGCCAGCAGCGTATCCGGGAGGGTGGGAGAGACCCAGTACTTC
-,TRBV6-1,-,TRBJ1-5,CASSESQRSGNQPQHF,TGTGCCAGCAGTGAAAGTCAGCGGAGTGGCAATCAGCCCCAGCATTTT
-,TRBV7-9,-,TRBJ2-3,CASSLRASSATDTQYF,TGTGCCAGCAGCTTAAGGGCTAGCAGTGCCACAGATACGCAGTATTTT
-,TRBV5-4,-,TRBJ1-4,CASSPGRIGEKLFF,TGTGCCAGCAGCCCGGGGAGGATTGGTGAAAAACTGTTTTTT
TRBD2,TRBV7-6,-,TRBJ2-1,CASSLELAGASSYNEQFF,TGTGCCAGCAGCTTAGAACTAGCGGGGGCCAGCTCCTACAATGAGCAGTTCTTC
-,TRBV5-4,-,TRBJ1-2,CASSGWTANYGYTF,TGTGCCAGCAGCGGGTGGACAGCTAACTATGGCTACACCTTC